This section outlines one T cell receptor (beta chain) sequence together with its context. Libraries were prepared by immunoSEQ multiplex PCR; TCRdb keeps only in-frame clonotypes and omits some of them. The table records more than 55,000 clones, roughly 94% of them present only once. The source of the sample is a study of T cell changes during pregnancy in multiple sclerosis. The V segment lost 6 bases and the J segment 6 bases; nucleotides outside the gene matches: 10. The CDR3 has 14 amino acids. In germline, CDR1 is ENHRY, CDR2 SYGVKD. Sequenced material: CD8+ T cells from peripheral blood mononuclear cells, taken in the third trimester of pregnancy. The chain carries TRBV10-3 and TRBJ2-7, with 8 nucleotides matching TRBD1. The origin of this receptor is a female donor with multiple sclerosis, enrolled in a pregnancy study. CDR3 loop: CAIRPTGVMGEQYF. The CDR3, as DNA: TGTGCCATCAGACCGACAGGGGTGATGGGCGAGCAGTACTTC.